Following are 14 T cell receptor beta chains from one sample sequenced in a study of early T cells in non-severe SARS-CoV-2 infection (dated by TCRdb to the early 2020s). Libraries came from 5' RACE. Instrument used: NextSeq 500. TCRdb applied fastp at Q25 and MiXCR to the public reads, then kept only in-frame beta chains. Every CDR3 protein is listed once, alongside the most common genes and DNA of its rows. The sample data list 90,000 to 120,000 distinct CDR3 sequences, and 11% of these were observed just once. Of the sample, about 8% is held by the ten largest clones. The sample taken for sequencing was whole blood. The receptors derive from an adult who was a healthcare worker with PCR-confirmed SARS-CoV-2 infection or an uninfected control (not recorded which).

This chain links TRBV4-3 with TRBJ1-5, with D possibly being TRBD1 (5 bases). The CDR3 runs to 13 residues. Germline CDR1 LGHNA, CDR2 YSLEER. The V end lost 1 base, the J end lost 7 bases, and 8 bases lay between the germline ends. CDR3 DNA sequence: TGCGCCAGCAGCCAAGCCTGGGGGCAGCCCCAGCATTTT. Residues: CASSQAWGQPQHF.

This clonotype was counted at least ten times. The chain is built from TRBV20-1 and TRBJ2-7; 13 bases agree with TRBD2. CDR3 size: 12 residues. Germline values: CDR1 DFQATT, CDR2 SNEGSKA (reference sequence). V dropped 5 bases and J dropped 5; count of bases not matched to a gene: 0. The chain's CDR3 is CSAGTSGNEQYF. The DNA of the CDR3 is TGCAGTGCTGGGACTAGCGGGAACGAGCAGTACTTC.

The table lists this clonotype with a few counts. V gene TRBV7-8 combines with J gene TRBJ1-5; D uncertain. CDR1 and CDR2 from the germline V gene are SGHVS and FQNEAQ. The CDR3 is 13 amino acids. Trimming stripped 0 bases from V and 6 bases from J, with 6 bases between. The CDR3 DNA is TGTGCCAGCAGCTTAGCGTTTTCTCAGCCCCAGCATTTT. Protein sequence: CASSLAFSQPQHF. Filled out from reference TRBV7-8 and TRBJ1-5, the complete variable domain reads GAGVSQSPRYKVAKRGQDVALRCDPISGHVSLFWYQQALGQGPEFLTYFQNEAQLDKSGLPSDRFFAERPEGSVSTLKIQRTQQEDSAVYLCASSLAFSQPQHFGDGTRLSIL.

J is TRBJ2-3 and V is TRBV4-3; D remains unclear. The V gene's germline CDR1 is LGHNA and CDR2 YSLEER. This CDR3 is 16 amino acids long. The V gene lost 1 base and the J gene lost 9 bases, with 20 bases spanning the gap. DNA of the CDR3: TGCGCCAGCAGCCAAGGTGAACCGGAGATGTCGTTGACGCAGTATTTT. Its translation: CASSQGEPEMSLTQYF.

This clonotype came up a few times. The CDR3 sequence: CSASGDRNQPQHF. Written as DNA, the CDR3 is TGCAGTGCTAGCGGGGACAGAAATCAGCCCCAGCATTTT. This chain joins TRBV20-1 and TRBJ1-5; 7 bases match TRBD1. The junction had 3 bases not matched to a gene; V was cut back by 3 bases and J by 4 bases. The CDR3 is 13 amino acids. Germline values: CDR1 DFQATT, CDR2 SNEGSKA (reference sequence).

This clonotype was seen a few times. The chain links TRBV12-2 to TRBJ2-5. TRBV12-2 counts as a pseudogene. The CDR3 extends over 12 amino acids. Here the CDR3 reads CASRLATETQYF. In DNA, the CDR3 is TGTGCAAGTCGCTTAGCCACGGAGACCCAGTACTTC.

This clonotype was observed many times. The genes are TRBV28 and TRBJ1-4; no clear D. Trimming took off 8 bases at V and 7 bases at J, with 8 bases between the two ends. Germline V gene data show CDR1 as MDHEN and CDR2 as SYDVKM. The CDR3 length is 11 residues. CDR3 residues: CASLESEKLFF. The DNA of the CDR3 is TGTGCCAGCCTCGAGAGTGAAAAACTGTTTTTT. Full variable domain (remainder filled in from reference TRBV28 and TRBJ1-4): DVKVTQSSRYLVKRTGEKVFLECVQDMDHENMFWYRQDPGLGLRLIYFSYDVKMKEKGDIPEGYSVSREKKERFSLILESASTNQTSMYLCASLESEKLFFGSGTQLSVL.

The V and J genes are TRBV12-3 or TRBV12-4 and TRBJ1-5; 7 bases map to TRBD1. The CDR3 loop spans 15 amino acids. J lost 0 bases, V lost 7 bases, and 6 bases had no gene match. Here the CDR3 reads CASTRDRDSNQPQHF. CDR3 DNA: TGTGCCAGCACCCGAGACAGGGATAGCAATCAGCCCCAGCATTTT.

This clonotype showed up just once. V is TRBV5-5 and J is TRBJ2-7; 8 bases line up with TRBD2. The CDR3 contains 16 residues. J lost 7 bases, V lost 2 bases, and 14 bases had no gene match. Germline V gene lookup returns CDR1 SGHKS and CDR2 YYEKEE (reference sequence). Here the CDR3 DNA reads TGTGCCAGCAGCTTTTCTCCCAGCGGGAGTTCGAAAGAGCAGTACTTC. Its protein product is CASSFSPSGSSKEQYF.

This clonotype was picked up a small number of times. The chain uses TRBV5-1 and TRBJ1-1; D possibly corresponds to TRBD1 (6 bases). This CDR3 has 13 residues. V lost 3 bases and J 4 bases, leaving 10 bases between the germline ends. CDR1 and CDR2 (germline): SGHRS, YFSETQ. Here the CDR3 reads CASSSGEVTEAFF. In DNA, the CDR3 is TGCGCCAGCAGCTCAGGGGAGGTCACTGAAGCTTTCTTT.

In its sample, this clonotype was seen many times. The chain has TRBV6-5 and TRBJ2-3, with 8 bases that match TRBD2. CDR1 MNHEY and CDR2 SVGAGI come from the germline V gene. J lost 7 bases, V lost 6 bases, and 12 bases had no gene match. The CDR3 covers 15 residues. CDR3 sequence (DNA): TGTGCCAGCAGCCGGGGGGGTAGTACATTGTATACGCAGTATTTT. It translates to CASSRGGSTLYTQYF.

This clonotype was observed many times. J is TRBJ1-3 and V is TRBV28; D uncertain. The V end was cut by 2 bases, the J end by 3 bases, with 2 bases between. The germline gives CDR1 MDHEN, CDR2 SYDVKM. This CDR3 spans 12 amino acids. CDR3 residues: CASSLGGNTIYF. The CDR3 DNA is TGTGCCAGCAGTTTAGGTGGAAACACCATATATTTT.

This CDR3 reads CASSEFMGNQPQHF. CDR3 DNA: TGTGCCAGCAGTGAATTTATGGGCAATCAGCCCCAGCATTTT. This chain joins TRBV2 and TRBJ1-5; D remains ambiguous. Trimming cost V 2 bases and J 2 bases, with 7 bases left between them. The CDR3 loop spans 14 amino acids. Germline assignment: CDR1 SNHLY and CDR2 FYNNEI. The full variable domain, its missing parts supplied by reference TRBV2 and TRBJ1-5, is EPEVTQTPSHQVTQMGQEVILRCVPISNHLYFYWYRQILGQKVEFLVSFYNNEISEKSEIFDDQFSVERPDGSNFTLKIRSTKLEDSAMYFCASSEFMGNQPQHFGDGTRLSIL.

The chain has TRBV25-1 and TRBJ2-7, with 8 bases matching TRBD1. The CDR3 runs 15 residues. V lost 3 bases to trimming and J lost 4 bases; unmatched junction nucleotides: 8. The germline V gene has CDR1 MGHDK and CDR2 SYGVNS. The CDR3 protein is CASSDPGTGAYEQYF. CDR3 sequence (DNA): TGTGCCAGCAGTGACCCCGGGACAGGAGCGTACGAGCAGTACTTC.